These 9 T cell receptor beta chains share one sample of origin, sequenced in a study of identical twins. MiXCR, applied by TCRdb to the 5' RACE reads, yields one record per CDR3 protein. The sample yields approximately 500,000 distinct CDR3 sequences, around 24% seen once. These data were also filed under a second study, of T cells expressing NK-cell markers.

The specimen was CD4+ T cells sorted from blood. The receptor set was obtained from a woman younger than 35 in good health.

The chain has TRBV3-1 and TRBJ2-3; D is ambiguous. The CDR3 contains 12 residues. The germline V and J ends were trimmed by 4 bases and 4 bases, with 6 bases remaining between them. Germline-derived CDR1 and CDR2 are LGHDT and YNNKEL (reference sequence). CDR3 protein: CASSLQPDTQYF. In nucleotides, the CDR3 is TGTGCCAGCAGCCTACAGCCAGATACGCAGTATTTT.

About this clonotype: An end of the junction does not agree with germline; a read error may underlie this. The genes are TRBV12-3 or TRBV12-4 and TRBJ2-4; D remains ambiguous. CDR3 length: 19 residues. CDR3 sequence: CTSSPRRGGVHKEKNIQYF. In DNA form, the CDR3 reads TGTACCAGCAGTCCCCGACGTGGTGGGGTCCATAAGGAAAAAAACATTCAGTACTTC.

V gene TRBV7-3 combines with J gene TRBJ2-3; possibly TRBD2 for D (6 bases). The CDR3 covers 15 residues. Germline V gene data show CDR1 as SGHTA and CDR2 as FQGTGA. V dropped 5 bases and J dropped 1 base, with 13 bases sitting between them. The CDR3 DNA sequence: TGTGCCAGCAGCCCGAGCCAGCGGGGCACAGATACGCAGTATTTT. Residues: CASSPSQRGTDTQYF.

This clonotype was counted between two and nine times. The V and J genes are TRBV6-2 or TRBV6-3 and TRBJ2-3; perhaps TRBD2 as D (6 bases). The CDR3 is 13 residues long. The ends were cut back, 6 bases at V and 4 bases at J, with 11 bases in the middle. CDR1 and CDR2 (germline): MNHEY, SVGEGT. This CDR3 reads CASSQGLPDTQYF. CDR3 nucleotides: TGTGCCAGCAGCCAGGGACTTCCAGATACGCAGTATTTT.

This clonotype has only a few counts. The chain recombines TRBV7-3 with TRBJ2-3, with D hard to call. Germline V gene sequence: CDR1 SGHTA, CDR2 FQGTGA. The CDR3 loop spans 14 amino acids. V lost 4 bases to trimming and J lost 3 bases, with 11 bases between them. The CDR3 region is CASSSLGETDTQYF. CDR3 nucleotide sequence: TGTGCCAGCAGCTCCCTCGGTGAGACAGATACGCAGTATTTT.

This clonotype turned up a few times. The CDR3 DNA reads TGTGCCAGCAGTTTTCGGGGAGTCCCCGCAGATACGCAGTATTTT. It is translated as CASSFRGVPADTQYF. The chain recombines TRBV6-5 with TRBJ2-3, with D maybe TRBD2 (5 bases). The CDR3 consists of 15 residues. V gave up 4 bases and J gave up 4 bases, with 15 bases separating them. Germline-derived CDR1 and CDR2 are MNHEY and SVGAGI.

This clonotype showed up just a few times. This chain joins TRBV5-5 and TRBJ2-7, with 7 bases lining up with TRBD1. With 4 bases clipped from V and 3 bases from J, the junction kept 7 bases outside the gene matches. This CDR3 region has 14 residues. The germline CDR1 and CDR2 sequences are SGHKS and YYEKEE (reference sequence). The CDR3 coding sequence is TGTGCCAGCAGCCTGGGACAGCCACTCTACGAGCAGTACTTC. It codes for CASSLGQPLYEQYF.

The V call is TRBV5-1, the J call TRBJ2-7, with a weak D call TRBD1 (5 bases). V shed 3 bases and J shed 4 bases, with 11 bases lying between them. CDR3 length equals 13 residues. Germline CDR1 and CDR2: SGHRS and YFSETQ. CDR3 sequence: CASSSGHLYEQYF. The DNA for the CDR3 is TGCGCCAGCAGCTCCGGACACCTGTACGAGCAGTACTTC.

The genes are TRBV7-8 and TRBJ2-2, with D unresolved. CDR1 SGHVS and CDR2 FQNEAQ come from the germline V gene. Trimming removed 2 bases from V and 7 bases from J, with 17 bases in between. The CDR3 sequence is 16 residues long. The CDR3 is CASSLQASPANGELFF. CDR3 in DNA: TGTGCCAGCAGCTTACAGGCCAGCCCCGCAAACGGGGAGCTGTTTTTT.